Below, one T cell receptor beta chain is given with its context. The CDR3 runs to 11 residues. Germline V gene sequence: CDR1 DFQATT, CDR2 SNEGSKA (reference sequence). This sample stems from a study of cytomegalovirus exposure and HLA in healthy donors. The PCR ran on 60 Vbeta and 13 Jbeta primers. Measured with immunoSEQ multiplex PCR; TCRdb has only the in-frame clones, and not every one. The sample includes 150,000 to 200,000 clones, about 65% of them seen just once. The sequenced sample consisted of PBMCs. The source is a man aged 35 to 55 in good health and CMV-seropositive. V is TRBV20-1 and J is TRBJ1-1; D is unclear. The CDR3 DNA follows: TGCAGCCTTAGGAGGGCGGGTGAAGCTTTCTTT. Its protein is CSLRRAGEAFF.